This T cell receptor (beta chain) was observed in a study of T cells in localized non-small cell lung cancer. The protocol was immunoSEQ multiplex PCR, while the TCRdb copy is restricted to in-frame clones and leaves out a portion. The data show around 70,000 clones, around 85% seen once. This sample comprised peripheral blood, obtained before any cancer treatment. The receptor was isolated from a male donor aged 60 or older with stage III squamous cell lung carcinoma.

CDR3 in amino acids: CASSSTSGGVNEQFF. For the CDR3, the DNA is TGCGCCAGCAGCTCGACTAGCGGGGGGGTCAATGAGCAGTTCTTC. The V gene is TRBV5-1, the J gene TRBJ2-1, with TRBD2 matching 14 bases. In germline, CDR1 is SGHRS, CDR2 YFSETQ. Trimming cost V 3 bases and J 6 bases; bases outside gene matches: 2. The CDR3 sequence is 15 residues long.